The 21 T cell receptor beta chains given below trace back to one sample, sequenced in a study of blood T cells in healthy people across ages. Combining a sample-barcoded 5' primer with a J-beta primer mix, a second PCR ran for roughly 6 to 12 cycles. From the 5' RACE reads, TCRdb called clonotypes with MiXCR, one entry per CDR3 protein. The sample includes over 1,500,000 distinct CDR3 sequences, around 40% of them seen just once. The sequenced material came from blood. These receptor sequences come from a human donor in good health.

This rearrangement joins TRBV6-6 to TRBJ2-1; 8 nucleotides agree with TRBD1. This CDR3 has 19 amino acids. With 0 bases clipped from V and 0 bases from J, the junction kept 10 bases outside the gene matches. Germline V gives CDR1 MNHNY, CDR2 SVGAGI (reference sequence). CDR3 amino acids: CASSYSLGLQGGSYNEQFF. The CDR3 DNA reads TGTGCCAGCAGTTACTCGTTAGGCCTACAGGGGGGCTCCTACAATGAGCAGTTCTTC.

This clonotype was observed a handful of times. The chain carries TRBV3-1 and TRBJ2-7; 9 bases align to TRBD1. The CDR3 length is 16 residues. After removal of 4 bases from V and 6 bases from J, the junction contained 13 bases not matched to a gene. CDR1 is LGHDT and CDR2 is YNNKEL in the germline V gene (reference sequence). CDR3 DNA: TGTGCCAGCAGCCCTCCCCTGGGGACAGGGACCCTCGAGCAGTACTTC. Amino acids: CASSPPLGTGTLEQYF.

This clonotype was seen a few times. V and J are TRBV5-1 and TRBJ2-6; D possibly corresponds to TRBD1 (5 bases). The CDR3 consists of 16 residues. Germline V gives CDR1 SGHRS, CDR2 YFSETQ. V lost 4 bases and J 2 bases, leaving 13 bases between the germline ends. The CDR3 DNA sequence: TGCGCCAGCAGCCTTGGGGCGACAGCTGGGGCCAACGTCCTGACTTTC. Its protein product is CASSLGATAGANVLTF.

The chain is built from TRBV7-9 and TRBJ1-1, with a tentative D call TRBD1 (5 bases). CDR1 and CDR2 from the germline V gene are SEHNR and FQNEAQ (reference sequence). This CDR3 has 15 amino acids. V lost 5 bases and J lost 1, with 14 bases in between. The CDR3: CASSPGRGWNTEAFF. CDR3 nucleotide sequence: TGTGCCAGCAGCCCTGGGAGGGGATGGAACACTGAAGCTTTCTTT.

This clonotype has just a few counts. The chain joins TRBV4-3 to TRBJ1-1; D is unclear. Trimming removed 2 bases from V and 2 bases from J, with 9 bases in between. The germline V gene has CDR1 LGHNA and CDR2 YSLEER. CDR3 size: 14 residues. This chain's CDR3 is CASSQYLINTEAFF. The CDR3 nucleotides read TGCGCCAGCAGCCAATACTTAATAAACACTGAAGCTTTCTTT.

This clonotype was detected only a few times. The V and J genes are TRBV12-3 or TRBV12-4 and TRBJ2-1; the D gene is possibly TRBD1 (7 bases). Trimming removed 6 bases at V and 4 bases at J, with 28 bases between. This CDR3 is 19 amino acids long. CDR3 coding DNA: TGTGCCAGCAGCCCCGGTGCAGGGGGTCAAGGCGGGAATTACAATGAGCAGTTCTTC. Translation: CASSPGAGGQGGNYNEQFF.

The V and J genes are TRBV2 and TRBJ1-2, with no clear D. The CDR3 spans 13 residues. The V and J ends lost 3 bases and 7 bases respectively, with 12 bases between them. Germline V gives CDR1 SNHLY, CDR2 FYNNEI. CDR3 region: CASSEEGHTGYTF. The CDR3, as DNA: TGTGCCAGCAGTGAGGAGGGTCATACTGGCTACACCTTC.

The chain joins TRBV5-6 to TRBJ2-6; weak D call: TRBD1 (6 bases). Germline loops: CDR1 SGHDT, CDR2 YYEEEE. The V gene lost 1 base and the J gene lost 1 base, with 9 bases spanning the gap. This CDR3 comprises 16 residues. The CDR3 DNA reads TGTGCCAGCAGCTTGTTTCAGGGGTCTGGGGCCAACGTCCTGACTTTC. Encoded protein: CASSLFQGSGANVLTF.

V usage is TRBV29-1 and J usage is TRBJ2-5; D gene uncertain. The CDR3 has 12 amino acids. V lost 4 bases and J lost 4, with 10 bases in between. CDR1 and CDR2 (germline): SQVTM, ANQGSEA. CDR3 loop: CSVVRYRETQYF. For the CDR3, the DNA is TGCAGCGTTGTCAGGTACCGAGAGACCCAGTACTTC.

This clonotype was detected only a few times. The chain recombines TRBV12-3 or TRBV12-4 with TRBJ1-2; no clear D. V lost 5 bases and J 7 bases, leaving 14 bases between the germline ends. This CDR3 has 13 amino acids. The CDR3, as DNA: TGTGCCAGCAGTCCGAATCCTGTGGGTGGCTACACCTTC. Protein: CASSPNPVGGYTF.

The chain recombines TRBV10-3 with TRBJ2-5; 7 nucleotides align to TRBD1. CDR3 length equals 13 residues. CDR1 is ENHRY and CDR2 is SYGVKD in the germline V gene. Trimming took 4 bases from V and 3 from J; bases not matched to a gene: 2. CDR3 in amino acids: CAISVQGEETQYF. CDR3 DNA sequence: TGTGCCATCAGTGTCCAGGGGGAAGAGACCCAGTACTTC.

The table lists this clonotype with a count of one. The chain employs TRBV6-6 and TRBJ1-5; D gene ambiguous. Germline-derived CDR1 and CDR2 are MNHNY and SVGAGI (reference sequence). CDR3 length: 15 residues. V lost 2 bases, J lost 2 bases, and 10 bases lay in between. This CDR3 reads CASSYIRGGNQPQHF. The CDR3 DNA reads TGTGCCAGCAGTTACATTCGGGGAGGCAATCAGCCCCAGCATTTT.

The J gene is TRBJ1-1, the V gene TRBV29-1, with TRBD1 as a possible D gene (6 bases). V was cut by 1 base and J by 5 bases, with 17 bases left in between. Germline V lookup: CDR1 SQVTM, CDR2 ANQGSEA. The CDR3 is 15 residues long. CDR3 region: CSVEGVTRGQTEAFF. CDR3 DNA: TGCAGCGTTGAAGGGGTCACACGGGGACAAACTGAAGCTTTCTTT. Complete variable domain (other parts from reference TRBV29-1 and TRBJ1-1): SAVISQKPSRDICQRGTSLTIQCQVDSQVTMMFWYRQQPGQSLTLIATANQGSEATYESGFVIDKFPISRPNLTFSTLTVSNMSPEDSSIYLCSVEGVTRGQTEAFFGQGTRLTVV.

The sample holds a few counts of this clonotype. The chain uses TRBV27 and TRBJ2-1; 8 bases line up with TRBD1. Trimming removed 6 bases from V and 10 bases from J; junction bases left unmatched: 14. Germline CDR1 reads MNHEY; CDR2 reads SMNVEV (reference sequence). The CDR3 has 15 amino acids. This chain's CDR3 is CASSPTGGIFREQFF. Here the CDR3 DNA reads TGTGCCAGCAGCCCCACAGGGGGTATTTTTCGCGAGCAGTTCTTC.

The chain uses TRBV7-2 and TRBJ2-1; 12 nucleotides align to TRBD2. V shed 1 base, J shed 8 bases, and the junction held 9 bases outside the gene matches. Per germline, CDR1 SGHTA and CDR2 FQGNSA. The CDR3 runs to 17 residues. CDR3 DNA: TGTGCCAGCAGCTTAGATTTTCGGACTAGCGGGAAACATGAGCAGTTCTTC. Protein sequence: CASSLDFRTSGKHEQFF.

This clonotype showed up many times. This chain uses TRBV4-3 with TRBJ2-1; possibly TRBD1 or TRBD2 for D (6 bases each). The germline V gene has CDR1 LGHNA and CDR2 YSLEER. The ends were cut back, 1 base at V and 10 bases at J, with 14 bases in the middle. There are 14 residues in the CDR3. The CDR3 loop reads CASSQGRGTREQFF. As DNA, the CDR3 is TGCGCCAGCAGCCAAGGGCGCGGGACAAGAGAGCAGTTCTTC.

This clonotype was observed a handful of times. J is TRBJ2-3 and V is TRBV20-1, with 8 bases identical to TRBD2. The CDR3 has 17 amino acids. Germline V gene lookup returns CDR1 DFQATT and CDR2 SNEGSKA (reference sequence). Trimming removed 0 bases from V and 12 bases from J; junction bases left unmatched: 20. This CDR3 is CSARDQAGVQNQETQYF. Written as DNA, the CDR3 is TGCAGTGCTAGAGATCAAGCGGGAGTACAGAACCAAGAGACCCAGTATTTT.

This clonotype has more than one count but fewer than ten. The chain carries TRBV7-2 and TRBJ1-2; TRBD1 matches 7 bases. The CDR3 contains 17 residues. V was clipped by 4 bases and J by 3 bases; unmatched bases: 14. Looked up from germline, CDR1 is SGHTA and CDR2 is FQGNSA. The CDR3 DNA reads TGTGCCAGCAGCTCGACAGGGCAAAACGCTCCTTACTATGGCTACACCTTC. Amino acid sequence: CASSSTGQNAPYYGYTF. Using reference TRBV7-2 and TRBJ1-2 for the parts outside the CDR3, the full variable domain is GAGVSQSPSNKVTEKGKDVELRCDPISGHTALYWYRQSLGQGLEFLIYFQGNSAPDKSGLPSDRFSAERTGGSVSTLTIQRTQQEDSAVYLCASSSTGQNAPYYGYTFGSGTRLTVV.

V usage is TRBV29-1 and J usage is TRBJ1-3; the D gene is possibly TRBD1 (5 bases). V lost 7 bases, J lost 5 bases, and 12 bases lay in between. Germline values: CDR1 SQVTM, CDR2 ANQGSEA. The CDR3 consists of 12 residues. The CDR3 DNA is TGCAGCGGGATGAAGGACAGAAACACCATATATTTT. Translating it yields CSGMKDRNTIYF.

This chain uses TRBV7-9 with TRBJ1-1; D may be TRBD1 (5 bases). CDR3 length equals 13 residues. With 3 bases removed from V and 13 bases from J, the gap between germline ends came to 18 bases. Germline assignment: CDR1 SEHNR and CDR2 FQNEAQ (reference sequence). The CDR3 protein is CASSLPLIPRVFF. DNA of the CDR3: TGTGCCAGCAGCTTGCCCCTTATACCCAGGGTTTTCTTT.

The chain carries TRBV12-3 or TRBV12-4 and TRBJ2-1; no firm D call. The CDR3 runs 12 residues. The V end lost 3 bases, the J end lost 6 bases, and 6 bases lay between the germline ends. The CDR3 nucleotides read TGTGCCAGCAGTTTCCAGCGCAATGAGCAGTTCTTC. Protein sequence: CASSFQRNEQFF.